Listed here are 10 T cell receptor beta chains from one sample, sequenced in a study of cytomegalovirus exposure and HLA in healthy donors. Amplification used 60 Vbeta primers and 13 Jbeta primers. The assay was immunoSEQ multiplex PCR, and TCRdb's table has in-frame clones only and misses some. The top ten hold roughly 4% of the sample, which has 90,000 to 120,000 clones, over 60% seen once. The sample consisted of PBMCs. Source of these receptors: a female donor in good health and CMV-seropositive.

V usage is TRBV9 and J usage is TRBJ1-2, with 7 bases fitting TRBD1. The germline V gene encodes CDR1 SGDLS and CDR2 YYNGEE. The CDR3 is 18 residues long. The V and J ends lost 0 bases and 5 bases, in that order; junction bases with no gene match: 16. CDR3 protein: CASSVGYRGGAEVYGYTF. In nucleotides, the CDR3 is TGTGCCAGCAGCGTAGGGTATCGAGGGGGCGCAGAAGTTTATGGCTACACCTTC.

The CDR3 loop is CASSYSYNEGSEAFF. CDR3 DNA: TGTGCCAGCAGTTACTCGTACAACGAGGGCTCTGAAGCTTTCTTT. J is TRBJ1-1 and V is TRBV6-5, with unresolved D. V dropped 0 bases and J dropped 6 bases, with 14 bases sitting between them. The CDR3 has 15 amino acids. The germline gives CDR1 MNHEY, CDR2 SVGAGI.

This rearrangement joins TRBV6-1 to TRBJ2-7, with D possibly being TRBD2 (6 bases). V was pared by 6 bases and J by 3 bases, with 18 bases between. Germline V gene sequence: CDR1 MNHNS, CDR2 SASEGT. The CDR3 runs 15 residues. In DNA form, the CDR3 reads TGTGCCAGCAGCTCAGGAGGGACGGGGCACTACGAGCAGTACTTC. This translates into CASSSGGTGHYEQYF.

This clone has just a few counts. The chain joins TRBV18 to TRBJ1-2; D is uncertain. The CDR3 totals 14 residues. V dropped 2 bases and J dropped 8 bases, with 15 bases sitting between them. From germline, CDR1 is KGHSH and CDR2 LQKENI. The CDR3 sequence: CASSPNNQAKGYTF. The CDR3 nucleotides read TGTGCCAGCTCACCAAACAACCAGGCGAAAGGCTACACCTTC.

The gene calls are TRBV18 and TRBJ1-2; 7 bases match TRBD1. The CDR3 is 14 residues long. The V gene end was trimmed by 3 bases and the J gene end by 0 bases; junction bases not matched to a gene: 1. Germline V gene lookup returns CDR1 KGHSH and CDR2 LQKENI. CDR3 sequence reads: CASSPGTANYGYTF. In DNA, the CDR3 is TGTGCCAGCTCACCCGGGACAGCTAACTATGGCTACACCTTC.

The CDR3 nucleotides are TGTGCCTGCAAGACCGGGACAGGGGGATCCGGGACTGAAGCTTTCTTT. This translates into CACKTGTGGSGTEAFF. The rearrangement uses TRBV30 and TRBJ1-1; 11 nucleotides align to TRBD1. The V gene's germline CDR1 is GTSNPN and CDR2 SVGIG (reference sequence). The CDR3 has 16 amino acids. Trimming took 6 bases from V and 5 from J; bases not matched to a gene: 14.

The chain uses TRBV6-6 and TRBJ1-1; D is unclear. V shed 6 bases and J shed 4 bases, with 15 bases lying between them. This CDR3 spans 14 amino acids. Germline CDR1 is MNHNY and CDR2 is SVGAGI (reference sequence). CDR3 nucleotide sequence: TGTGCCAGCAGCCCAATCCAGGAGGTCACTGAAGCTTTCTTT. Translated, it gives CASSPIQEVTEAFF.

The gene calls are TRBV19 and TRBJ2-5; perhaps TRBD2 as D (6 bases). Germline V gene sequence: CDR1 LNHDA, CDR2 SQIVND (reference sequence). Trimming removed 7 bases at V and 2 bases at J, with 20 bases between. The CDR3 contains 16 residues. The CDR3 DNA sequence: TGTGCCAGTACCCCACGTCGCGGGAATGAACAAGAGACCCAGTACTTC. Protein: CASTPRRGNEQETQYF.

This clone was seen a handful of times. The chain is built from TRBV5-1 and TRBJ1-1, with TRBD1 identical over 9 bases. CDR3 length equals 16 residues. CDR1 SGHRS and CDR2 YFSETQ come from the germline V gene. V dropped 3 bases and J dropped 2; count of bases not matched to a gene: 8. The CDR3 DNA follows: TGCGCCAGCAGCTCAGAACAGGGGGCTCTTAACACTGAAGCTTTCTTT. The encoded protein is CASSSEQGALNTEAFF.

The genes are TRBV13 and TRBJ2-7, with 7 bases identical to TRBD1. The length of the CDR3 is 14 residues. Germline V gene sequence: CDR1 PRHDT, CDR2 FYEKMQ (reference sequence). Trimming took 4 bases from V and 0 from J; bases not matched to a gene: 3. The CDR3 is CASSSGQLSYEQYF. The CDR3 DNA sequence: TGTGCCAGCAGCTCGGGACAGCTCTCCTACGAGCAGTACTTC.